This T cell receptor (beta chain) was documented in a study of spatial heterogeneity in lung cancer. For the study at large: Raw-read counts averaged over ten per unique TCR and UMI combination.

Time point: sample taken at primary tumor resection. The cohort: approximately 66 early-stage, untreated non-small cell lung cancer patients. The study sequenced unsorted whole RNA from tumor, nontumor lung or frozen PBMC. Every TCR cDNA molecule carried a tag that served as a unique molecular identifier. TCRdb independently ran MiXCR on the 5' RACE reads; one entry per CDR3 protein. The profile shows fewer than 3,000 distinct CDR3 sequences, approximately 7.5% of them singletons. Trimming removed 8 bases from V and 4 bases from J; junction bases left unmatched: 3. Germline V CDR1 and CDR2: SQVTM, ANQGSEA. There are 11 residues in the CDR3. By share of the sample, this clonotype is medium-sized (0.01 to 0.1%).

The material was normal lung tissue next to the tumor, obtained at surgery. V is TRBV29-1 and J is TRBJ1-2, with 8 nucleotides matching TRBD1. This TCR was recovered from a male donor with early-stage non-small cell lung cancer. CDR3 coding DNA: TGCAGCACTACAGGGGGCTATGGCTACACCTTC. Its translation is CSTTGGYGYTF. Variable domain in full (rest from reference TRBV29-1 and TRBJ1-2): SAVISQKPSRDICQRGTSLTIQCQVDSQVTMMFWYRQQPGQSLTLIATANQGSEATYESGFVIDKFPISRPNLTFSTLTVSNMSPEDSSIYLCSTTGGYGYTFGSGTRLTVV.